This TCR beta chain is from a study of identical twins (dated by TCRdb to about 2016). For context, the study as a whole: To test whether fetal clonotypes persist, the study used deep sequencing on TCR alpha and beta repertoires from monozygotic twins, unrelated adults of various ages, and cord blood. To rule out contamination, the twin experiments were replicated at different times with different library preparation protocols.

This clonotype was observed a handful of times. Which antigen it targets is not known. The input lacks base qualities; no much larger clone sits a single base away. Counted from cysteine to phenylalanine, this CDR3 has 14 amino acids. Only the CDR3 DNA stays, 42 bases, in frame from base 1. According to the germline V gene, CDR1 reads MDHEN and CDR2 reads SYDVKM. V ends up 4 bases short and J 7 bases short, with an unmatched junction base count of 5. Broad study findings and their caveats: Zero-insertion analyses could be partly confounded by invariant T cells such as MAIT and iNKT, although diverse VJ usage argued against such confounding for most clonotypes. Compared with coincidental sharing between unrelated individuals, an excess of low generation-probability sequences was observed among out-of-frame TCR alpha sequences shared between twins. In monozygotic twins, out-of-frame TCR alpha sharing was systematically underestimated by recombination models, although the models agreed with sharing between unrelated individuals. Excess twin sharing in beta out-of-frame sequences was weaker because fewer shared sequences lowered the signal-to-noise ratio. Because the same donors could not be followed over many years, conclusions were based on cross-sectional statistical analysis. Fewer insertions were carried by abundant cord blood beta clonotypes; a weaker similar trend was observed in young adult naive repertoires, while no such trend was observed in memory repertoires.

Every donor in the study was a healthy Caucasian. The twin cohort comprised three pairs of female monozygotic twins, all aged roughly 18 to 30 years. Peripheral blood mononuclear cells were the source from which RNA for the TCR libraries was isolated. The library was produced with 5' RACE. This sample was sequenced with an Illumina HiSeq 2000. A universal primer binding site was introduced by template switching, and a unique molecular identifier was present in the final cDNA, enabling accurate counting of TCR cDNA molecules. Specific primers in the conserved constant-segment region were used to synthesize first-strand cDNA for the TCR alpha and beta chains. Each cDNA library was double barcoded, with a SMART-Mk sample barcode plus Illumina barcodes, to control for contamination. TruSeq adapter sequences and Illumina sample barcodes were added in two successive PCR steps. The TCR alpha and beta cDNA libraries were sequenced on the Illumina HiSeq platform using custom primers. In the original analysis: Unique molecular identifiers were extracted from raw reads with MiGEC, and CDR3 positions were determined with MiXCR. Recombination models were inferred per individual with the repgenHMM and IGoR tools using an EM algorithm. Shared clonotype analysis was performed with the tcR package in R, normalizing sharing by the product of cloneset sizes. Out-of-frame nonproductive sequences were analyzed to study raw recombination free of thymic and clonal selection effects. TCRdb cleaned the public reads at Q25 with fastp, built clones with MiXCR and kept in-frame beta chains. Every CDR3 protein is listed once, alongside the most common genes and DNA of its rows. What appears here as the V and J calls and clone size reflects TCRdb's work, not the paper's. For this sample there are 550,000 to 800,000 distinct CDR3 sequences; roughly 6.6% appear just once. The ten largest make up 1.6% of the sample.

These same data were also listed under a study on yellow fever vaccine responses in identical twins. In that second paper, the authors write: According to the authors, the vaccine-induced T cell response in identical twins seemed to be partly convergent and partly specific to each individual. Focusing on identical twins, the study followed the T cell clones that responded to the vaccine, and did so with precision.

What was sequenced was PBMCs. Recombination linked TRBV28 to TRBJ1-5; TRBD1 aligns with 9 central bases. The receptor's source is a woman aged 18-29 years in good health. CDR3 loop: CASSYTGGGQPQHF. DNA sequence: TGTGCCAGCAGTTACACAGGGGGCGGACAGCCCCAGCATTTT.